Below are 21 T cell receptor beta chains sequenced from a single sample in a study of OX40 agonist ivuxolimab in advanced cancers. The assay was immunoSEQ multiplex PCR, and TCRdb's table has in-frame clones only and misses some. The table lists 30,000 to 45,000 clones, about 81% of them singletons. The sequences come from CD4+ or CD8+ T cells sorted from blood, collected in a trial of the OX40 agonist ivuxolimab. The receptors stem from an adult with an advanced solid tumor such as melanoma, head and neck, liver or kidney cancer.

The V and J genes are TRBV2 and TRBJ2-3; 9 positions match TRBD1. Germline V lookup: CDR1 SNHLY, CDR2 FYNNEI. The CDR3 is made up of 14 amino acids. Trimming took 6 bases from V and 1 from J; bases not matched to a gene: 2. The CDR3 spells CASRRDRGTDTQYF. The CDR3 coding sequence is TGTGCCAGCAGACGGGACAGGGGCACAGATACGCAGTATTTT.

This clone was recorded once. The gene calls are TRBV7-3 and TRBJ2-1; 8 bases align to TRBD1. Trimming took 5 bases from V and 4 from J; bases not matched to a gene: 7. The V gene's germline CDR1 is SGHTA and CDR2 FQGTGA. The CDR3 is made up of 15 amino acids. The CDR3 DNA follows: TGTGCCAGCAGCAAGCAGGGGGCAGAGTACAATGAGCAGTTCTTC. Residues: CASSKQGAEYNEQFF.

This clone is medium-sized within its sample. The chain couples TRBV5-6 to TRBJ1-2, with D unresolved. This CDR3 is built from 14 residues. V gave up 2 bases and J gave up 3 bases, with 11 bases separating them. Germline V CDR1 and CDR2: SGHDT, YYEEEE. The CDR3 sequence is CASSFGRVDYGYTF. CDR3 bases: TGTGCCAGCAGCTTTGGGAGGGTGGACTATGGCTACACCTTC. Drawing the rest from reference TRBV5-6 and TRBJ1-2, the complete variable domain is DAGVTQSPTHLIKTRGQQVTLRCSPKSGHDTVSWYQQALGQGPQFIFQYYEEEERQRGNFPDRFSGHQFPNYSSELNVNALLLGDSALYLCASSFGRVDYGYTFGSGTRLTVV.

For the CDR3, the DNA is TGCGCCAGCAGCTTGGATTGGGGACCTGGAAACACCATATATTTT. The encoded protein is CASSLDWGPGNTIYF. V and J are TRBV5-1 and TRBJ1-3; a weak D match, TRBD1 (5 bases). This CDR3 comprises 15 residues. V lost 0 bases to trimming and J lost 2 bases, with 9 bases between them. CDR1 is SGHRS, CDR2 YFSETQ, per germline.

This clone was detected once. V gene TRBV27 combines with J gene TRBJ1-5; 9 bases align to TRBD1. After removal of 2 bases from V and 9 bases from J, the junction contained 17 bases not matched to a gene. Per germline, CDR1 MNHEY and CDR2 SMNVEV (reference sequence). CDR3 length: 18 amino acids. The CDR3 nucleotides read TGTGCCAGCAGTTTACGGCGAGGACAGGGGAAACTAAGAGGGCCCCAGCATTTT. This sequence encodes CASSLRRGQGKLRGPQHF.

Only one count was recorded for this clone. V and J are TRBV6-6 and TRBJ2-3; the D gene is possibly TRBD2 (5 bases). V was cut by 7 bases and J by 1 base, with 12 bases left in between. The CDR3 length is 14 residues. CDR1 is MNHNY and CDR2 is SVGAGI in the germline V gene (reference sequence). The CDR3 protein is CASTPAGRTDTQYF. CDR3 bases: TGTGCCAGCACACCGGCGGGCCGCACAGATACGCAGTATTTT.

The J gene is TRBJ2-7, the V gene TRBV6-5, with 10 nucleotides matching TRBD2. The CDR3 is 15 amino acids. Losses at the gene ends were 9 bases for V and 6 bases for J; bases not matched to a gene: 14. Per the germline V gene, CDR1 is MNHEY and CDR2 is SVGAGI. In DNA, the CDR3 is TGTGCCAGTCAAGAGCCGGGACTAGCGAAGCCCGAGCAGTACTTC. It translates to CASQEPGLAKPEQYF.

The chain combines TRBV4-3 with TRBJ1-6, with 9 bases identical to TRBD1. CDR3 size: 18 residues. Germline V lookup: CDR1 LGHNA, CDR2 YSLEER. The V segment lost 3 bases and the J segment 0 bases; nucleotides outside the gene matches: 6. CDR3 protein: CASSQVGTGNSYNSPLHF. CDR3 DNA sequence: TGCGCCAGCAGCCAGGTTGGGACAGGGAACTCCTATAATTCACCCCTCCACTTT.

V is TRBV5-1 and J is TRBJ1-3; no definite D call. This CDR3 has 15 amino acids. Germline CDR1 is SGHRS and CDR2 is YFSETQ. V dropped 0 bases and J dropped 0 bases, with 7 bases sitting between them. This CDR3 reads CASSLAYNSGNTIYF. In DNA form, the CDR3 reads TGCGCCAGCAGCTTGGCGTACAACTCTGGAAACACCATATATTTT.

The chain couples TRBV7-8 to TRBJ2-3; TRBD2 is a possible D gene (7 bases). The CDR3 consists of 15 residues. Germline-derived CDR1 and CDR2 are SGHVS and FQNEAQ. V lost 3 bases and J 4 bases, leaving 14 bases between the germline ends. The CDR3 nucleotides are TGTGCCAGCAGCTTGGTGGGGGGGCTCTCAGATACGCAGTATTTT. Protein sequence: CASSLVGGLSDTQYF.

This chain connects TRBV6-5 to TRBJ1-1, with unresolved D. This CDR3 is built from 15 residues. CDR1 MNHEY and CDR2 SVGAGI come from the germline V gene. Trimming removed 7 bases at V and 1 base at J, with 16 bases between. The CDR3 here is CASKPSARRNTEAFF. CDR3 nucleotides: TGTGCCAGCAAACCGTCGGCCCGAAGGAACACTGAAGCTTTCTTT.

The J gene is TRBJ2-7, the V gene TRBV29-1; TRBD1 or TRBD2 may be the D gene (5 bases each). Trimming removed 0 bases from V and 3 bases from J, with 12 bases in between. Germline V gives CDR1 SQVTM, CDR2 ANQGSEA. The CDR3 has 14 amino acids. DNA of the CDR3: TGCAGCGTTGAAGATCCGCCAGGGAGCTACGAGCAGTACTTC. It encodes CSVEDPPGSYEQYF.

This clone has a handful of counts. The genes are TRBV6-5 and TRBJ2-7; D possibly corresponds to TRBD1 (5 bases). There are 14 residues in the CDR3. Germline V lookup: CDR1 MNHEY, CDR2 SVGAGI. The V end lost 6 bases, the J end lost 2 bases, and 14 bases lay between the germline ends. The CDR3 spells CASRPGAGTYEQYF. CDR3 nucleotide sequence: TGTGCCAGCAGGCCTGGGGCCGGTACCTACGAGCAGTACTTC.

This chain joins TRBV19 and TRBJ1-1, with a weak D call TRBD1 (5 bases). The ends were cut back, 7 bases at V and 5 bases at J, with 14 bases in the middle. Germline V lookup: CDR1 LNHDA, CDR2 SQIVND (reference sequence). The CDR3 has 13 residues. CDR3 DNA sequence: TGTGCCAGTACGGTGGCAGGGTCGACTGAAGCTTTCTTT. Translated: CASTVAGSTEAFF.

This clone was picked up one time. This sequence joins TRBV29-1 and TRBJ1-3, with D tentatively TRBD1 (5 bases). Germline V gives CDR1 SQVTM, CDR2 ANQGSEA. CDR3 length: 13 residues. V was pared by 2 bases and J by 6 bases, with 11 bases between. The CDR3 sequence is CSVEPGRENTIYF. CDR3 in DNA: TGCAGCGTTGAACCGGGACGGGAAAACACCATATATTTT.

The chain has TRBV29-1 and TRBJ2-1, with 12 positions matching TRBD1. The germline V gene has CDR1 SQVTM and CDR2 ANQGSEA. The CDR3 sequence is 21 residues long. Unmatched junction bases numbered 18, after V lost 0 bases and J lost 3 bases. The CDR3 is CSVEDEMGTGGKKFLYNEQFF. The CDR3 DNA is TGCAGCGTTGAAGATGAGATGGGGACAGGGGGCAAGAAATTCCTCTACAATGAGCAGTTCTTC.

The V gene is TRBV19, the J gene TRBJ2-1; 8 bases map to TRBD2. Per germline, CDR1 LNHDA and CDR2 SQIVND (reference sequence). The CDR3 extends over 13 amino acids. CDR3 in amino acids: CVLAGGHYNEQFF. The CDR3 DNA follows: TGTGTGTTGGCGGGGGGACACTACAATGAGCAGTTCTTC.

By frequency in the sample, this clone is medium-sized. V usage is TRBV20-1 and J usage is TRBJ1-5; no definite D call. V shed 0 bases and J shed 11 bases, with 8 bases lying between them. Germline V gene lookup returns CDR1 DFQATT and CDR2 SNEGSKA (reference sequence). The CDR3 consists of 11 residues. The CDR3: CSARDKRAQHF. The CDR3 DNA sequence: TGCAGTGCTAGAGATAAGCGGGCCCAGCATTTT.

The chain is built from TRBV2 and TRBJ2-1, with 8 bases identical to TRBD2. From germline, CDR1 is SNHLY and CDR2 FYNNEI. J was trimmed by 4 bases and V by 7 bases; bases with no gene match: 9. The CDR3 extends over 15 amino acids. The CDR3 bases are TGTGCCAGCAACCAAGCGGGAGTGGGATACAATGAGCAGTTCTTC. Amino acids: CASNQAGVGYNEQFF.

This clone appeared a single time. V gene TRBV29-1 combines with J gene TRBJ2-1; 10 bases match TRBD2. The germline gives CDR1 SQVTM, CDR2 ANQGSEA. The CDR3 extends over 17 amino acids. Trimming took 4 bases from V and 5 from J; bases not matched to a gene: 14. The CDR3 loop reads CSVGAVAGGRLDNEQFF. The CDR3 DNA reads as TGCAGCGTTGGGGCGGTAGCGGGAGGCCGCCTTGACAATGAGCAGTTCTTC.

The CDR3 nucleotides read TGTGCCAGCAGCCCTTCGACAGGGCCCAAAAACATTCAGTACTTC. Translation: CASSPSTGPKNIQYF. V and J are TRBV11-3 and TRBJ2-4; 7 bases fit TRBD1. Germline CDR1 reads SGHNT; CDR2 reads YENEEA. This CDR3 region has 15 residues. The J segment lost 2 bases and the V segment lost 5 bases, leaving 6 bases of the junction unmatched.